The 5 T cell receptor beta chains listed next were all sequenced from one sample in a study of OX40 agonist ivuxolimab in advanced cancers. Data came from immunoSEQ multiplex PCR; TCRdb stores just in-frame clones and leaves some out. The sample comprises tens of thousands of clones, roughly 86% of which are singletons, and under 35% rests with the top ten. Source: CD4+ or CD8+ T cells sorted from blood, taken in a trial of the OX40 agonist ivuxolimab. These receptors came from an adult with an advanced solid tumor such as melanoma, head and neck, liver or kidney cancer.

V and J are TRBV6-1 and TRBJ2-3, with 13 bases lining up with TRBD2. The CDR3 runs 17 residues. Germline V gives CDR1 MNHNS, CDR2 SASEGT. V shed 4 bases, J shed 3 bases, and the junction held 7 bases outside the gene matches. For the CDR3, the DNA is TGTGCCAGCAGTGTACTAGCGGGAGGGCACGGGACAGATACGCAGTATTTT. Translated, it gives CASSVLAGGHGTDTQYF.

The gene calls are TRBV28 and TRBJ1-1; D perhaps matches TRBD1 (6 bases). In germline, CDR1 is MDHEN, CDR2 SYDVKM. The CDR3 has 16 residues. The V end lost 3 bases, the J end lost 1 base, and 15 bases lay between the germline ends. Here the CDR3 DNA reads TGTGCCAGCAGTTTCAATCGGGGGGCCGGGAACACTGAAGCTTTCTTT. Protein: CASSFNRGAGNTEAFF.

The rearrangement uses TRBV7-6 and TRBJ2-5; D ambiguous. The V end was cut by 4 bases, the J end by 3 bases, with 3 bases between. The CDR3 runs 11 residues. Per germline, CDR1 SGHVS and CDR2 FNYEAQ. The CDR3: CASSSKETQYF. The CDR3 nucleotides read TGTGCCAGCAGCTCAAAAGAGACCCAGTACTTC.

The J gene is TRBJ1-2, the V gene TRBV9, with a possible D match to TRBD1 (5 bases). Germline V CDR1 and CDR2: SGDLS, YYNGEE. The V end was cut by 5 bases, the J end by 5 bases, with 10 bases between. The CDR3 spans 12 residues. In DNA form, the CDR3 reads TGTGCCAGCAGAGGGGCCCCATATGGCTACACCTTC. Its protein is CASRGAPYGYTF.

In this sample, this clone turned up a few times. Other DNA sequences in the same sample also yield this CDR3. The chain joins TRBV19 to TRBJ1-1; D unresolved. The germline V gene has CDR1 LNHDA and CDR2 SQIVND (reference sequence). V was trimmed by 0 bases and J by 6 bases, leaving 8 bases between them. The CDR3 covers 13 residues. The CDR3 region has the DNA TGTGCCAGTAGTATAGATAGAGGCGCTGAAGCTTTCTTT. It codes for CASSIDRGAEAFF. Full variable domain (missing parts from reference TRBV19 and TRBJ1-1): DGGITQSPKYLFRKEGQNVTLSCEQNLNHDAMYWYRQDPGQGLRLIYYSQIVNDFQKGDIAEGYSVSREKKESFPLTVTSAQKNPTAFYLCASSIDRGAEAFFGQGTRLTVV.